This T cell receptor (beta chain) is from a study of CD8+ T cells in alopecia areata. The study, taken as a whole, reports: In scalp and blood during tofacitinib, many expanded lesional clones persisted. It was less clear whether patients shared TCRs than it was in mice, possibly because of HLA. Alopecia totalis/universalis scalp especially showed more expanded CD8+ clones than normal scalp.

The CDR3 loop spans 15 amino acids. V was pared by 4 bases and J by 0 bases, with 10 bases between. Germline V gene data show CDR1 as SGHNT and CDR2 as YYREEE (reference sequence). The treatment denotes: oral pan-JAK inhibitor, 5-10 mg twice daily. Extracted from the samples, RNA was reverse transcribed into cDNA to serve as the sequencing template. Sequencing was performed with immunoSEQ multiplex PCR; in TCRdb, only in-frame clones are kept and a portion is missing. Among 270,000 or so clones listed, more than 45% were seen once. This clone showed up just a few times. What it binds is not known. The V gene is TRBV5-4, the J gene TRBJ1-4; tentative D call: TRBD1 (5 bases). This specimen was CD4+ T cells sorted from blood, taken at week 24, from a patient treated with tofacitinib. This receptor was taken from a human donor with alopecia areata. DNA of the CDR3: TGTGCCAGCAGCCGCGACAGTGCAACTAATGAAAAACTGTTTTTT. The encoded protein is CASSRDSATNEKLFF.